The clone carrying this T cell receptor beta chain came up a few times. Its antigen remains unknown. V was cut by 5 bases and J by 0 bases, with 14 bases left in between. In germline, CDR1 is SGHNT, CDR2 YENEEA. There are 16 residues in the CDR3. This record comes from a study of T cell responses to AZD1222 COVID-19 vaccine. Overall study results and limits: There were vaccine-associated CD4 TCRs across spike, dominant at 160-218 and 743-854.

The method was immunoSEQ multiplex PCR; TCRdb's version includes in-frame clones alone and lacks a portion of them. The profile shows more than 140,000 clones, 70% to 90% of them singletons. Sample: peripheral blood, taken on day 0 of MenACWY control vaccination. The sequence was obtained from an adult in good health. This chain joins TRBV11-3 and TRBJ1-3; D possibly corresponds to TRBD1 (6 bases). The CDR3 bases are TGTGCCAGCAGCGCCTTAACAGGGTACTCTGGAAACACCATATATTTT. It codes for CASSALTGYSGNTIYF.